The 2 T cell receptor beta chains below come from one sample, sequenced in a study of cytomegalovirus exposure and HLA in healthy donors. PCR involved 60 Vbeta and 13 Jbeta primers. This table comes from immunoSEQ multiplex PCR, and its TCRdb copy is limited to in-frame clones, with some not included. The table records around 300,000 clones, 80% to 90% of them present only once. The specimen sequenced was PBMCs. These TCRs come from a woman under 30 in good health and CMV-seronegative.

The chain carries TRBV7-9 and TRBJ2-2, with D perhaps TRBD1 (6 bases). The germline V gene has CDR1 SEHNR and CDR2 FQNEAQ (reference sequence). Trimming pared 6 bases from V and 9 bases from J, leaving 14 bases between. There are 13 residues in the CDR3. In nucleotides, the CDR3 is TGTGCCAGCAGTTTCACAGGGAGTTGGGAGCTGTTTTTT. Its protein product is CASSFTGSWELFF.

J is TRBJ2-3 and V is TRBV29-1, with D unclear. Between the trimmed V and J ends, which lost 0 bases and 6 bases, there was a span of 4 bases. The CDR3 is made up of 11 amino acids. From germline, CDR1 is SQVTM and CDR2 ANQGSEA. Here the CDR3 reads CSVEEEDTQYF. The CDR3 DNA follows: TGCAGCGTTGAAGAAGAGGATACGCAGTATTTT.